These 10 T cell receptor beta chains were sequenced from one sample in a study of blood T cell repertoires in COVID-19. Clones were read by immunoSEQ multiplex PCR, and TCRdb kept only the in-frame ones, dropping some. Counted here are 300,000 to 350,000 clones, 88% occurring once; the ten biggest clones make up roughly 6.6%. Material for sequencing was peripheral blood. The origin of the receptors is a woman aged 70-85 years with COVID-19, enrolled during active disease.

The genes are TRBV6-1 and TRBJ2-7; the D gene is possibly TRBD2 (6 bases). The CDR3 consists of 16 residues. Trimming left V 3 bases short and J 3 bases short, with 18 bases between. The V gene's germline CDR1 is MNHNS and CDR2 SASEGT. CDR3 sequence: CASSDRGTGRIYEQYF. CDR3 nucleotide sequence: TGTGCCAGCAGTGATCGGGGGACCGGTCGTATCTACGAGCAGTACTTC.

This rearrangement joins TRBV18 to TRBJ2-1, with a possible D match to TRBD2 (6 bases). This CDR3 has 16 amino acids. Germline CDR1 reads KGHSH; CDR2 reads LQKENI. Trimming left V 2 bases short and J 2 bases short, with 13 bases between. DNA of the CDR3: TGTGCCAGCTCACCAGGGGTAGCGGCTACCTACAATGAGCAGTTCTTC. This gives the protein CASSPGVAATYNEQFF.

The chain combines TRBV29-1 with TRBJ2-2; D is unresolved. This CDR3 is 11 amino acids long. The germline gives CDR1 SQVTM, CDR2 ANQGSEA. V lost 4 bases and J lost 11, with 11 bases in between. In DNA form, the CDR3 reads TGCAGCGTTGTCTCGTATTCCGAGCTGTTTTTT. The encoded protein is CSVVSYSELFF.

This clone occurred once. V usage is TRBV30 and J usage is TRBJ2-5; no reliable D call. From germline, CDR1 is GTSNPN and CDR2 SVGIG (reference sequence). The length of the CDR3 is 12 residues. V was pared by 0 bases and J by 6 bases, with 8 bases between. CDR3 region: CAWSVIVQTQYF. CDR3 nucleotide sequence: TGTGCCTGGAGTGTTATAGTCCAGACCCAGTACTTC.

This chain connects TRBV24-1 to TRBJ2-3; possibly TRBD2 for D (5 bases). The CDR3 is 15 amino acids. CDR1 and CDR2 from the germline V gene are KGHDR and SFDVKD. Trimming removed 7 bases at V and 1 base at J, with 14 bases between. For the CDR3, the DNA is TGTGCCACCAGCGAGGGAAGGCCTGGCACAGATACGCAGTATTTT. This sequence encodes CATSEGRPGTDTQYF.

This rearrangement joins TRBV24-1 to TRBJ2-1; 12 positions agree with TRBD1. The CDR3 has 16 residues. Losses at the gene ends were 6 bases for V and 6 bases for J; bases not matched to a gene: 8. Germline V gives CDR1 KGHDR, CDR2 SFDVKD. The CDR3 is CATSYTGTGGFNEQFF. The CDR3 region has the DNA TGTGCCACCAGTTACACCGGGACAGGGGGCTTCAATGAGCAGTTCTTC.

The rearrangement uses TRBV19 and TRBJ1-5; D is possibly TRBD1 (6 bases). This CDR3 spans 14 amino acids. CDR1 is LNHDA, CDR2 SQIVND, per germline (reference sequence). Trimming cost V 5 bases and J 10 bases, with 18 bases left between them. CDR3 coding DNA: TGTGCCAGTAGTCCAGGACAGCCGAGGGAACCCCAGCATTTT. The encoded protein is CASSPGQPREPQHF.

The chain combines TRBV30 with TRBJ1-3; 7 positions agree with TRBD1. With V trimmed by 5 bases and J by 2 bases, 12 bases remained unmatched. The CDR3 is 16 amino acids. CDR1 is GTSNPN, CDR2 SVGIG, per germline (reference sequence). The CDR3 protein is CAWLEASQGPGNTIYF. CDR3 bases: TGTGCCTGGTTAGAAGCGTCACAGGGGCCTGGAAACACCATATATTTT. Together with reference TRBV30 and TRBJ1-3, the CDR3 gives the full variable domain: SQTIHQWPATLVQPVGSPLSLECTVEGTSNPNLYWYRQAAGRGLQLLFYSVGIGQISSEVPQNLSASRPQDRQFILSSKKLLLSDSGFYLCAWLEASQGPGNTIYFGEGSWLTVV.

CDR3 nucleotides: TGCGCCAGCAGCTCAAGACAGGGAAACTATGGCTACACCTTC. Amino acid sequence: CASSSRQGNYGYTF. The V call is TRBV5-1, the J call TRBJ1-2; 7 bases fit TRBD1. CDR3 length: 14 amino acids. Germline CDR1 SGHRS, CDR2 YFSETQ. J lost 2 bases, V lost 3 bases, and 4 bases had no gene match.

Worth noting for this clone: The sample carries other DNA sequences with the same CDR3. This sequence joins TRBV5-6 and TRBJ2-7; D remains unclear. Trimming removed 3 bases at V and 1 base at J, with 5 bases between. This CDR3 comprises 12 residues. The germline V gene encodes CDR1 SGHDT and CDR2 YYEEEE. For the CDR3, the DNA is TGTGCCAGCAGCTCAGGATCCTACGAGCAGTACTTC. It is translated as CASSSGSYEQYF. Full variable domain (remainder filled in from reference TRBV5-6 and TRBJ2-7): DAGVTQSPTHLIKTRGQQVTLRCSPKSGHDTVSWYQQALGQGPQFIFQYYEEEERQRGNFPDRFSGHQFPNYSSELNVNALLLGDSALYLCASSSGSYEQYFGPGTRLTVT.